This TCR beta chain originates from a study of T cell responses to AZD1222 COVID-19 vaccine. Concerning this clone: What it binds is unknown.

Libraries were prepared by immunoSEQ multiplex PCR; TCRdb keeps only in-frame clonotypes and omits some of them. The sample has fewer than 120,000 clones, roughly 92% seen once. Second doses were pooled across both intervals (about 4 or about 12 weeks). Study observations and caveats: Regions 160-218 and 743-854 held dominance among vaccine-associated CD4 TCRs, which spanned spike.

CDR1 and CDR2 from the germline V gene are ENHRY and SYGVKD. Trimming shortened V by 4 bases and J by 9 bases, and 13 bases separated the two germline ends. The CDR3 consists of 14 residues. The receptor's source is an adult who received the AZD1222 COVID-19 vaccine. The gene calls are TRBV10-3 and TRBJ1-6; a weak D match, TRBD1 (6 bases). Source: peripheral blood, taken 28 days after the second AZD1222 dose. The CDR3 sequence: CAISVGGSGSPLHF. The DNA of the CDR3 is TGTGCCATCAGTGTAGGGGGGAGTGGTTCACCCCTCCACTTT.